A selection of T cell receptor beta chains follows, all from one sample in a study of CD8+CD57+ T cells in acquired aplastic anemia. TCRdb fed the reads into MiXCR, producing one record per CDR3 protein. The sample contains approximately 190,000 distinct CDR3 sequences, roughly half of which appear only once. Sequencing was done on a sample of sorted CD4+, CD8+, or CD8+CD57+ T cells (not recorded which) from PBMCs. The receptors come from a human donor with aplastic anemia. The CDR3 runs from the conserved cysteine through the conserved F or W. D genes are given only for firm matches. Only part of the rows carry a size: once, few, many, or a class if the clone is expanded.

cdr3_aa: CASRPGTSGRRQETQYF
cdr3_nt: TGTGCCAGCAGGCCTGGGACTAGCGGGAGGCGACAAGAGACCCAGTACTTC
v_call: TRBV7-9
clone_size: .
d_call: TRBD2
j_call: TRBJ2-5

cdr3_aa: CASRPGQGYEQYF
cdr3_nt: TGCGCCAGCAGACCTGGACAGGGCTACGAGCAGTACTTC
v_call: TRBV5-1
clone_size: many
d_call: TRBD1
j_call: TRBJ2-7

cdr3_aa: CASRIPGEDETQYF
cdr3_nt: TGTGCCAGCCGTATACCGGGAGAAGACGAGACCCAGTACTTC
v_call: TRBV7-9
clone_size: .
d_call: .
j_call: TRBJ2-5

cdr3_aa: CASSLAAGPEPYEQYF
cdr3_nt: TGTGCCAGCAGCTTAGCGGCGGGCCCGGAACCATACGAGCAGTACTTC
v_call: TRBV7-2
clone_size: .
d_call: .
j_call: TRBJ2-7

cdr3_aa: CASSLAGTGGFGYGYTF
cdr3_nt: TGTGCCAGCAGCTTAGCCGGGACAGGGGGCTTTGGCTATGGCTACACCTTC
v_call: TRBV7-9
clone_size: many
d_call: TRBD1
j_call: TRBJ1-2

cdr3_aa: CASSVEWRETQYF
cdr3_nt: TGTGCCAGCAGCGTTGAGTGGAGGGAGACCCAGTACTTC
v_call: TRBV9
clone_size: .
d_call: .
j_call: TRBJ2-5

cdr3_aa: CATSRNGQAYNEQFF
cdr3_nt: TGTGCCACCAGCAGGAATGGACAGGCTTACAATGAGCAGTTCTTC
v_call: TRBV15
clone_size: many
d_call: TRBD1
j_call: TRBJ2-1

cdr3_aa: CASSEGTWGYTF
cdr3_nt: TGTGCCAGCAGCGAGGGAACTTGGGGCTACACCTTC
v_call: TRBV9
clone_size: .
d_call: .
j_call: TRBJ1-2

cdr3_aa: CASSRIYYNEQFF
cdr3_nt: TGTGCCAGCAGCAGAATTTACTACAATGAGCAGTTCTTC
v_call: TRBV7-2
clone_size: many
d_call: .
j_call: TRBJ2-1

cdr3_aa: CASSLGRDRLFF
cdr3_nt: TGTGCCAGCAGCTTAGGCCGGGACAGGCTGTTTTTT
v_call: TRBV7-9
clone_size: .
d_call: TRBD1
j_call: TRBJ2-2

cdr3_aa: CASSLAQGEGGGYTF
cdr3_nt: TGTGCCAGCAGCTTAGCTCAGGGAGAGGGAGGCGGCTACACCTTC
v_call: TRBV7-2
clone_size: few
d_call: .
j_call: TRBJ1-2

cdr3_aa: CASSDGGQGYSPLHF
cdr3_nt: TGTGCCAGCAGTGACGGGGGACAGGGGTACTCACCCCTCCACTTT
v_call: TRBV12-3/TRBV12-4
clone_size: .
d_call: TRBD1
j_call: TRBJ1-6

cdr3_aa: CASSISYDAYEQYF
cdr3_nt: TGTGCCAGTAGTATATCCTACGACGCGTACGAGCAGTACTTC
v_call: TRBV19
clone_size: .
d_call: .
j_call: TRBJ2-7

cdr3_aa: CTSSYSGRSGNTIYF
cdr3_nt: TGTACCAGCAGTTATTCAGGGAGGTCTGGAAACACCATATATTTT
v_call: TRBV2
clone_size: .
d_call: .
j_call: TRBJ1-3

cdr3_aa: CASSVRGGWEPYEQYF
cdr3_nt: TGTGCCAGCAGCGTGAGGGGGGGATGGGAACCCTACGAGCAGTACTTC
v_call: TRBV9
clone_size: .
d_call: .
j_call: TRBJ2-7

cdr3_aa: CASSEETNSPLHF
cdr3_nt: TGTGCCAGCAGTGAGGAGACTAATTCACCCCTCCACTTT
v_call: TRBV2
clone_size: .
d_call: .
j_call: TRBJ1-6

cdr3_aa: CAISERTGELFF
cdr3_nt: TGTGCCATCAGCGAGCGCACCGGGGAGCTGTTTTTT
v_call: TRBV10-3
clone_size: .
d_call: .
j_call: TRBJ2-2

cdr3_aa: CASSVGDIGGYTF
cdr3_nt: TGTGCCAGCAGCGTAGGGGACATTGGAGGCTACACCTTC
v_call: TRBV9
clone_size: many
d_call: .
j_call: TRBJ1-2

cdr3_aa: CATSAETGEWGGYTF
cdr3_nt: TGTGCCACCAGTGCGGAGACCGGGGAGTGGGGGGGCTACACCTTC
v_call: TRBV24-1
clone_size: .
d_call: .
j_call: TRBJ1-2

cdr3_aa: CATSIRGAIDEQFF
cdr3_nt: TGTGCCACCAGCATCAGGGGGGCCATTGATGAGCAGTTCTTC
v_call: TRBV15
clone_size: .
d_call: .
j_call: TRBJ2-1

cdr3_aa: CASSISGTESSYEQYF
cdr3_nt: TGTGCCAGCAGCATCAGCGGGACCGAGAGCTCCTACGAGCAGTACTTC
v_call: TRBV9
clone_size: many
d_call: TRBD2
j_call: TRBJ2-7

cdr3_aa: CAAGAAYEQYF
cdr3_nt: TGTGCCGCAGGGGCGGCCTACGAGCAGTACTTC
v_call: TRBV7-3
clone_size: many
d_call: .
j_call: TRBJ2-7

cdr3_aa: CATSTMRGRRNEQFF
cdr3_nt: TGTGCCACCAGTACCATGAGGGGGCGGAGGAATGAGCAGTTCTTC
v_call: TRBV24-1
clone_size: .
d_call: TRBD1
j_call: TRBJ2-1

cdr3_aa: CASSRFEHRGDLPLHF
cdr3_nt: TGTGCCAGCTCACGATTCGAACACAGGGGTGACTTACCCCTCCACTTT
v_call: TRBV18
clone_size: .
d_call: TRBD1
j_call: TRBJ1-6

cdr3_aa: CASSPSAAAGSGYTF
cdr3_nt: TGTGCCAGCAGCCCATCCGCGGCGGCGGGCAGTGGCTACACCTTC
v_call: TRBV7-6
clone_size: .
d_call: .
j_call: TRBJ1-2

cdr3_aa: CATSDNGGRNQPQHF
cdr3_nt: TGTGCCACCAGTGATAACGGGGGACGCAATCAGCCCCAGCATTTT
v_call: TRBV24-1
clone_size: .
d_call: .
j_call: TRBJ1-5

cdr3_aa: CATSRDVASAFF
cdr3_nt: TGTGCCACCAGCAGAGATGTGGCGTCAGCTTTCTTT
v_call: TRBV15
clone_size: few
d_call: .
j_call: TRBJ1-1

cdr3_aa: CASSEWTVKRSGANVLTF
cdr3_nt: TGTGCCAGCAGTGAATGGACTGTCAAAAGATCTGGGGCCAACGTCCTGACTTTC
v_call: TRBV25-1
clone_size: many
d_call: .
j_call: TRBJ2-6

cdr3_aa: CASSLGPPRYNSPLHF
cdr3_nt: TGTGCCAGCAGCTTGGGTCCCCCGCGGTATAATTCACCCCTCCACTTT
v_call: TRBV5-6
clone_size: .
d_call: .
j_call: TRBJ1-6

cdr3_aa: CASSGQFGAYEQYF
cdr3_nt: TGTGCCAGTAGTGGACAATTTGGGGCCTACGAGCAGTACTTC
v_call: TRBV19
clone_size: .
d_call: .
j_call: TRBJ2-7

cdr3_aa: CATSVQLFSGNTIYF
cdr3_nt: TGTGCCACCAGCGTCCAATTGTTCTCTGGAAACACCATATATTTT
v_call: TRBV15
clone_size: .
d_call: .
j_call: TRBJ1-3